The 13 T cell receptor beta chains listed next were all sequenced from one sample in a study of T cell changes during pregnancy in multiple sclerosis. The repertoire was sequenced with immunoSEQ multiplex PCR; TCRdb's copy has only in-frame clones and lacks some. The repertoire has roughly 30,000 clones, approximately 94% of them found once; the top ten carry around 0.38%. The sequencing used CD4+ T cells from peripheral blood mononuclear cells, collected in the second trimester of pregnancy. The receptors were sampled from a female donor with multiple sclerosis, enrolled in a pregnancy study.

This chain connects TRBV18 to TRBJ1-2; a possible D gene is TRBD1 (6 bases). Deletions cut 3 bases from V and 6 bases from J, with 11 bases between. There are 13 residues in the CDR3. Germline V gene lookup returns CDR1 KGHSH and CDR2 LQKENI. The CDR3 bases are TGTGCCAGCTCACCTGGGACACTAGATGGCTACACCTTC. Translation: CASSPGTLDGYTF. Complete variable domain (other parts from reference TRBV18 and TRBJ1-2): NAGVMQNPRHLVRRRGQEARLRCSPMKGHSHVYWYRQLPEEGLKFMVYLQKENIIDESGMPKERFSAEFPKEGPSILRIQQVVRGDSAAYFCASSPGTLDGYTFGSGTRLTVV.

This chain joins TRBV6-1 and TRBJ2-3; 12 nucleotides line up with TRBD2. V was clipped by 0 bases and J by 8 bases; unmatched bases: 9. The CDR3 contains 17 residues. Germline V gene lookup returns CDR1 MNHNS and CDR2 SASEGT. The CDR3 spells CASSEAWTSGTRGTQYF. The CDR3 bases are TGTGCCAGCAGTGAAGCCTGGACTAGCGGGACGAGAGGTACGCAGTATTTT.

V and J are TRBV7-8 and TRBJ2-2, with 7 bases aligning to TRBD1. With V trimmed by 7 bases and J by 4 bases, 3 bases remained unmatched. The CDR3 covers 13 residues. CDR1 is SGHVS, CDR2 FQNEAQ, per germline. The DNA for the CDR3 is TGTGCCAGCAAGGGGGCGGGCACCGGGGAGCTGTTTTTT. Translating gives CASKGAGTGELFF.

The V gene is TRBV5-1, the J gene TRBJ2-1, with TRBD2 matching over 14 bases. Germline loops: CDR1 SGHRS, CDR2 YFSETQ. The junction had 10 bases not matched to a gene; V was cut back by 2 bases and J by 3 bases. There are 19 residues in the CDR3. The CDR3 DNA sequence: TGCGCCAGCAGCTTCTGGACTAGCGGGAGGCAGCGCCTCTACAATGAGCAGTTCTTC. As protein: CASSFWTSGRQRLYNEQFF.

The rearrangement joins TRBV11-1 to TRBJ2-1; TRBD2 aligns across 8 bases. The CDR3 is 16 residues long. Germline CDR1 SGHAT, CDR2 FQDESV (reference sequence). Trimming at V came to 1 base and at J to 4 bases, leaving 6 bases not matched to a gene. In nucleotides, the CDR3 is TGTGCCAGCAGCTTAGTCGGGGGGGGGCCATACAATGAGCAGTTCTTC. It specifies CASSLVGGGPYNEQFF.

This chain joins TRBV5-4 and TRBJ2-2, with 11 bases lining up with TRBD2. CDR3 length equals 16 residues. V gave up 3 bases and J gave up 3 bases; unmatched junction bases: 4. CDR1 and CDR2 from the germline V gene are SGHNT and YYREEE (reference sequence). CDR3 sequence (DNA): TGTGCCAGCAGCTCGGAGGGACTAGCGGACACCGGGGAGCTGTTTTTT. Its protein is CASSSEGLADTGELFF.

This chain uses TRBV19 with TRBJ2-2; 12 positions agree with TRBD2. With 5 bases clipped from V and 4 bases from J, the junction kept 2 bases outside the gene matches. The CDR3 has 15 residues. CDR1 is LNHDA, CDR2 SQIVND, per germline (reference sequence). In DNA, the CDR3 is TGTGCCAGTAGTCGACTAGCGGGAGCCACCGGGGAGCTGTTTTTT. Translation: CASSRLAGATGELFF.

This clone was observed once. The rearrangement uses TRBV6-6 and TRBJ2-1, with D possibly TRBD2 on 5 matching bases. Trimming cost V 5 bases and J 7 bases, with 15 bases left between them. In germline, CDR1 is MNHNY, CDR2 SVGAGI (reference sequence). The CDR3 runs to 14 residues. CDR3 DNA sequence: TGTGCCAGCAGTACTAGGGAGTTTGGGAATGAGCAGTTCTTC. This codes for CASSTREFGNEQFF.

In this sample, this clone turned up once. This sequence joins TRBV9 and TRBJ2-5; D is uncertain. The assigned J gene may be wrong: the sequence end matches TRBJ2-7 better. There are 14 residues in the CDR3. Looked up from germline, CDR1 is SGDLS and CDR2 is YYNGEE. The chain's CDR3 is CASSVVGSNYEQYF. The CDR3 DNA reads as TGTGCCAGCAGCGTAGTGGGTAGTAACTACGAGCAGTACTTC.

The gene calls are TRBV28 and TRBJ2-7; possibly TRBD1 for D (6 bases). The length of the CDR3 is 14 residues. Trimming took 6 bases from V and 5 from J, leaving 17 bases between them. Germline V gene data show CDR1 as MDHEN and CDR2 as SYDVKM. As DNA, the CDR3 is TGTGCCAGCAGGCGAACAGGGTCTCCCCACGAGCAGTACTTC. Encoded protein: CASRRTGSPHEQYF.

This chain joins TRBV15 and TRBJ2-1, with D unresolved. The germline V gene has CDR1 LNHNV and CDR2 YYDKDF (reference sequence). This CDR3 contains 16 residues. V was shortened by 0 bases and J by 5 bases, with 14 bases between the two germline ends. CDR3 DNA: TGTGCCACCAGCAGAGAGGTAGCCCTGCTAAACAATGAGCAGTTCTTC. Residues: CATSREVALLNNEQFF.

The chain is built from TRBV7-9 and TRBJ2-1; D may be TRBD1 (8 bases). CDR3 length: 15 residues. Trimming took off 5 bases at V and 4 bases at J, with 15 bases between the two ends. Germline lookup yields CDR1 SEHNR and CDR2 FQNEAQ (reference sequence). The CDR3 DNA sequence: TGTGCCAGCAGCGAGTACAGGGGGGGGTACAATGAGCAGTTCTTC. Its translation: CASSEYRGGYNEQFF. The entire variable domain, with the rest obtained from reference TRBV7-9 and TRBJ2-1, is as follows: DTGVSQNPRHKITKRGQNVTFRCDPISEHNRLYWYRQTLGQGPEFLTYFQNEAQLEKSRLLSDRFSAERPKGSFSTLEIQRTEQGDSAMYLCASSEYRGGYNEQFFGPGTRLTVL.

CDR3 nucleotides: TGCAGCGCCCGAATGTCTAGCGGACTCTCCTACGAGCAGTACTTC. It encodes CSARMSSGLSYEQYF. The chain couples TRBV29-1 to TRBJ2-7, with 7 bases matching TRBD2. Trimming took 7 bases from V and 0 from J; bases not matched to a gene: 12. Germline V gene lookup returns CDR1 SQVTM and CDR2 ANQGSEA. The CDR3 contains 15 residues.